One sample yielded the 20 T cell receptor beta chains listed below, sequenced in a study of T-cell reconstitution after alpha-beta-depleted transplantation in children. Researchers prepared the TCRbeta library using unique molecular identifiers, the study reports. MiXCR, run by TCRdb on the PCR reads, gives a single entry per CDR3 protein. Among about 290,000 distinct CDR3 sequences listed, around 10% were seen once. The source material was PBMCs, sampled before TCRalphabeta/CD19-depleted stem cell transplant. The receptors here all came from a boy younger than two with acute myeloid leukemia, due to receive a stem cell transplant.

This clonotype came up many times. The V and J genes are TRBV4-2 and TRBJ2-3, with TRBD2 matching over 8 bases. The CDR3 length is 16 residues. In germline, CDR1 is LGHNA, CDR2 YNFKEQ. After removal of 0 bases from V and 0 bases from J, the junction contained 2 bases not matched to a gene. The CDR3 region is CASSQDPSGSTDTQYF. The CDR3 region has the DNA TGTGCCAGCAGCCAAGATCCTAGCGGGAGCACAGATACGCAGTATTTT.

This clonotype was counted at least ten times. The chain uses TRBV7-9 and TRBJ2-6; TRBD1 matches at 11 bases. With V trimmed by 3 bases and J by 2 bases, 3 bases remained unmatched. Germline V lookup: CDR1 SEHNR, CDR2 FQNEAQ (reference sequence). This CDR3 contains 17 residues. The CDR3 loop reads CASSLTGQGAGANVLTF. CDR3 bases: TGTGCCAGCAGCTTGACGGGACAGGGGGCTGGGGCCAACGTCCTGACTTTC.

This clonotype was observed at least ten times. The J gene is TRBJ1-2, the V gene TRBV10-3, with a tentative D call TRBD1 (5 bases). V was cut by 2 bases and J by 0 bases, with 10 bases left in between. Germline lookup yields CDR1 ENHRY and CDR2 SYGVKD. The CDR3 loop spans 15 amino acids. CDR3 protein: CAISEGAGANYGYTF. In DNA form, the CDR3 reads TGTGCCATCAGTGAGGGGGCAGGAGCTAACTATGGCTACACCTTC.

This clonotype has just one count. This chain links TRBV11-2 with TRBJ2-1; 12 bases match TRBD2. The CDR3 totals 15 residues. Germline trimming cut 6 bases from V and 7 bases from J; bases unmatched to any gene: 7. From germline, CDR1 is SGHAT and CDR2 FQNNGV. CDR3 region: CASSSTSGGENEQFF. CDR3 sequence (DNA): TGTGCCAGCAGTTCGACTAGCGGGGGAGAGAATGAGCAGTTCTTC. Looking up the rest from reference TRBV11-2 and TRBJ2-1 gives the full variable domain: EAGVAQSPRYKIIEKRQSVAFWCNPISGHATLYWYQQILGQGPKLLIQFQNNGVVDDSQLPKDRFSAERLKGVDSTLKIQPAKLEDSAVYLCASSSTSGGENEQFFGPGTRLTVL.

This clonotype was found many times. The rearrangement joins TRBV5-1 to TRBJ2-7; 9 bases line up with TRBD1. With V trimmed by 0 bases and J by 2 bases, 6 bases remained unmatched. CDR1 and CDR2 from the germline V gene are SGHRS and YFSETQ. The CDR3 is 16 amino acids. The CDR3 reads CASSLEPRDRAYEQYF. CDR3 sequence (DNA): TGCGCCAGCAGCTTGGAACCGAGGGACAGGGCCTACGAGCAGTACTTC.

This clonotype was seen at least ten times. This sequence joins TRBV27 and TRBJ1-2; 8 bases map to TRBD1. Germline V gene data show CDR1 as MNHEY and CDR2 as SMNVEV (reference sequence). Losses at the gene ends were 8 bases for V and 9 bases for J; bases not matched to a gene: 8. The CDR3 loop spans 12 amino acids. CDR3 DNA: TGTGCCAGCGGAGCGCGACAGGGGAGCTACACCTTC. Encoded protein: CASGARQGSYTF.

The chain combines TRBV18 with TRBJ2-5; D is unclear. Trimming cost V 2 bases and J 4 bases, with 8 bases left between them. The CDR3 extends over 13 amino acids. Germline-derived CDR1 and CDR2 are KGHSH and LQKENI. CDR3 amino acids: CASSPTDGETQYF. In DNA, the CDR3 is TGTGCCAGCTCACCAACGGATGGAGAGACCCAGTACTTC.

This clonotype was picked up many times. This sequence joins TRBV7-6 and TRBJ1-1; D possibly corresponds to TRBD1 (5 bases). V lost 6 bases and J lost 1, with 9 bases in between. The CDR3 extends over 13 amino acids. The germline V gene encodes CDR1 SGHVS and CDR2 FNYEAQ. The CDR3 DNA follows: TGTGCCAGCAGAGCAGGGCAGAACACTGAAGCTTTCTTT. It translates to CASRAGQNTEAFF.

In this sample, this clonotype turned up many times. The rearrangement joins TRBV9 to TRBJ2-3; 9 bases match TRBD2. The CDR3 runs to 15 residues. V was pared by 4 bases and J by 6 bases, with 9 bases of the junction left unmatched. The germline V gene encodes CDR1 SGDLS and CDR2 YYNGEE. For the CDR3, the DNA is TGTGCCAGCAGCCCCGCGGGGGGGGGCCGGGATACGCAGTATTTT. This encodes CASSPAGGGRDTQYF.

The chain links TRBV28 to TRBJ2-2; 10 nucleotides match TRBD1. This CDR3 has 19 residues. In germline, CDR1 is MDHEN, CDR2 SYDVKM. Trimming cost V 6 bases and J 7 bases; bases outside gene matches: 20. The CDR3 region is CASRLKRSGQGPMGGELFF. The DNA for the CDR3 is TGTGCCAGCAGGCTAAAGCGCTCGGGACAGGGGCCGATGGGCGGGGAGCTGTTTTTT.

The sample holds many counts of this clonotype. The J gene is TRBJ1-2, the V gene TRBV7-9, with D maybe TRBD1 (6 bases). Germline values: CDR1 SEHNR, CDR2 FQNEAQ (reference sequence). The germline V and J ends were trimmed by 3 bases and 8 bases, with 7 bases remaining between them. This CDR3 has 11 amino acids. In DNA form, the CDR3 reads TGTGCCAGCAGCTTCAGGGGCGGCTACACCTTC. The encoded protein is CASSFRGGYTF.

This chain connects TRBV10-3 to TRBJ1-3, with D tentatively TRBD1 (5 bases). The CDR3 loop spans 16 amino acids. Germline V gene sequence: CDR1 ENHRY, CDR2 SYGVKD. Trimming left V 2 bases short and J 0 bases short, with 11 bases between. This CDR3 reads CAISEQGALSGNTIYF. CDR3 sequence (DNA): TGTGCCATCAGTGAGCAAGGGGCCCTCTCTGGAAACACCATATATTTT.

This clonotype occurred many times. For the CDR3, the DNA is TGTGCCAGCAGTGAAATCGGACAGGGACTCACCGGGGAGCTGTTTTTT. Translation: CASSEIGQGLTGELFF. The chain employs TRBV2 and TRBJ2-2; 8 nucleotides align to TRBD1. V dropped 2 bases and J dropped 4; count of bases not matched to a gene: 6. The germline V gene has CDR1 SNHLY and CDR2 FYNNEI. The CDR3 loop spans 16 amino acids.

This clonotype was recorded many times. This chain uses TRBV5-6 with TRBJ2-7; D may be TRBD1 or TRBD2 (5 bases each). Germline CDR1 is SGHDT and CDR2 is YYEEEE. Trimming took off 2 bases at V and 0 bases at J, with 9 bases between the two ends. The CDR3 is made up of 14 amino acids. This CDR3 is CASSFWGSSYEQYF. The DNA of the CDR3 is TGTGCCAGCAGCTTCTGGGGGAGCTCCTACGAGCAGTACTTC.

This clonotype has ten or more counts. The chain carries TRBV28 and TRBJ2-3, with 10 bases lining up with TRBD2. The CDR3 sequence is 16 residues long. V lost 3 bases, J lost 3 bases, and 6 bases stayed unmatched. Germline V CDR1 and CDR2: MDHEN, SYDVKM. DNA of the CDR3: TGTGCCAGCAGTTTGGGGCTAGCGGGGGTAACAGATACGCAGTATTTT. Residues: CASSLGLAGVTDTQYF.

This clonotype showed up many times. The chain carries TRBV4-2 and TRBJ1-5; TRBD1 aligns across 8 bases. The V segment lost 0 bases and the J segment 4 bases; nucleotides outside the gene matches: 8. The CDR3 covers 17 residues. The V gene's germline CDR1 is LGHNA and CDR2 YNFKEQ. The CDR3 spells CASSQDPDREWNQPQHF. As DNA, the CDR3 is TGTGCCAGCAGCCAAGATCCGGACAGGGAGTGGAATCAGCCCCAGCATTTT.

This clonotype was observed at least ten times. The CDR3 DNA reads TGTGCCAGCACCATAGGGAAAGTCTGGGAAGAGACCCAGTACTTC. Protein: CASTIGKVWEETQYF. The rearrangement uses TRBV6-2 or TRBV6-3 and TRBJ2-5; D is unresolved. Trimming pared 7 bases from V and 3 bases from J, leaving 18 bases between. The CDR3 extends over 15 amino acids. Germline V gene sequence: CDR1 MNHEY, CDR2 SVGEGT.

This clonotype has ten or more counts. The chain carries TRBV5-1 and TRBJ2-3, with TRBD2 matching over 12 bases. Germline V gives CDR1 SGHRS, CDR2 YFSETQ. This CDR3 is 18 amino acids long. V lost 0 bases and J lost 3; bases outside the gene matches: 8. The CDR3 reads CASSLGLSSGRETDTQYF. CDR3 nucleotide sequence: TGCGCCAGCAGCTTGGGACTCTCTAGCGGGAGGGAAACAGATACGCAGTATTTT.

This clonotype was recorded at least ten times. The V gene is TRBV7-3, the J gene TRBJ2-1, with TRBD2 matching 8 bases. The germline V gene has CDR1 SGHTA and CDR2 FQGTGA. V was clipped by 5 bases and J by 10 bases; unmatched bases: 10. The CDR3 loop spans 14 amino acids. In DNA, the CDR3 is TGTGCCAGCAGCACAACGGGAGGGCCAAGAGAGCAGTTCTTC. Its translation: CASSTTGGPREQFF.

This clonotype occurred many times. V usage is TRBV6-5 and J usage is TRBJ2-3; 7 bases are shared with TRBD1. V lost 6 bases to trimming and J lost 3 bases; unmatched junction nucleotides: 6. This CDR3 region has 14 residues. Germline V CDR1 and CDR2: MNHEY, SVGAGI. The CDR3 loop is CASSQGQETDTQYF. The CDR3 region has the DNA TGTGCCAGCAGCCAAGGACAGGAGACAGATACGCAGTATTTT.